This T cell receptor (beta chain) was documented in a study of blood T cell repertoires in COVID-19. Germline values: CDR1 MDHEN, CDR2 SYDVKM. The CDR3 runs to 11 residues. The ends were cut back, 2 bases at V and 7 bases at J, with 3 bases in the middle. Seattle patients were enrolled while actively infected and followed longitudinally. Only in-frame clones appear in the TCRdb table, and some are missing; sequencing was by immunoSEQ multiplex PCR. This table has about 180,000 clones, about three quarters appearing once. Sequencing used peripheral blood. This clonotype originated in a woman older than 75 with COVID-19, enrolled during active disease. This rearrangement joins TRBV28 to TRBJ2-1, with unresolved D. DNA of the CDR3: TGTGCCAGCAGTTTACGGAATGAGCAGTTCTTC. Protein sequence: CASSLRNEQFF.